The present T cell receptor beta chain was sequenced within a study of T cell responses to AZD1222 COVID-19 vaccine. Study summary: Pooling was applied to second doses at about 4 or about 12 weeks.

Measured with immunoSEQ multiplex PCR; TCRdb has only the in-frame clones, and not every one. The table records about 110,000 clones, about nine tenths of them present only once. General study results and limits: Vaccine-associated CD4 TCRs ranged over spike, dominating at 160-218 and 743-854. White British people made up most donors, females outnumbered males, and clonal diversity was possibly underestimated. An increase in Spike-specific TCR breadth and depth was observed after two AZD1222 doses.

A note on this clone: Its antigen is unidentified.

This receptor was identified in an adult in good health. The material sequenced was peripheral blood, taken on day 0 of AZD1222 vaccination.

The CDR3 protein is CASSFQPLSTNEKLFF. CDR3 sequence (DNA): TGTGCCAGCAGTTTCCAGCCACTCTCAACTAATGAAAAACTGTTTTTT. The rearrangement links TRBV6-2 or TRBV6-3 to TRBJ1-4, with unresolved D. The CDR3 runs to 16 residues. Trimming shortened V by 4 bases and J by 0 bases, and 12 bases separated the two germline ends. Germline lookup yields CDR1 MNHEY and CDR2 SVGEGT.